These 5 T cell receptor beta chains were sequenced from one sample in a study of blood T cell repertoires in COVID-19. The assay was immunoSEQ multiplex PCR, and TCRdb's table has in-frame clones only and misses some. The data hold approximately 470,000 clones, with about nine tenths observed a single time. Sequencing was carried out using PBMCs or T cells enriched from blood (not recorded which). The receptor source for this set is a woman between 18 and 29 years old who had recovered from COVID-19.

This sequence joins TRBV30 and TRBJ1-1; D is perhaps TRBD1 (6 bases). The CDR3 is 12 amino acids. Germline CDR1 is GTSNPN and CDR2 is SVGIG (reference sequence). V lost 4 bases and J lost 4, with 10 bases in between. This chain's CDR3 is CAWTGEFTEAFF. In nucleotides, the CDR3 is TGTGCCTGGACAGGGGAATTCACTGAAGCTTTCTTT.

V and J are TRBV11-2 and TRBJ2-3, with D possibly TRBD2 on 6 matching bases. The V gene's germline CDR1 is SGHAT and CDR2 FQNNGV. The V and J ends lost 4 bases and 0 bases respectively, with 11 bases between them. The CDR3 loop spans 15 amino acids. The DNA of the CDR3 is TGTGCCAGCAGCTCTCGGGGGATAAGCACAGATACGCAGTATTTT. Translation: CASSSRGISTDTQYF.

V gene TRBV28 combines with J gene TRBJ1-1; TRBD1 might be the D (6 bases). The CDR3 runs to 14 residues. The germline V and J ends were trimmed by 10 bases and 1 base, with 16 bases remaining between them. Germline lookup yields CDR1 MDHEN and CDR2 SYDVKM. CDR3 sequence reads: CAITGLGWNTEAFF. The CDR3 DNA sequence: TGTGCCATTACAGGGCTCGGTTGGAACACTGAAGCTTTCTTT.

The gene calls are TRBV6-5 and TRBJ2-3; D possibly corresponds to TRBD2 (5 bases). CDR1 is MNHEY, CDR2 SVGAGI, per germline. V was trimmed by 4 bases and J by 6 bases, leaving 8 bases between them. This CDR3 spans 12 amino acids. The CDR3 DNA reads TGTGCCAGCAGTTCCCGAGGGGATACGCAGTATTTT. It codes for CASSSRGDTQYF.

This clone has more than one count but fewer than ten. The chain couples TRBV24-1 to TRBJ1-3; D gene ambiguous. The germline gives CDR1 KGHDR, CDR2 SFDVKD. This CDR3 comprises 15 residues. V gave up 4 bases and J gave up 0 bases, with 9 bases separating them. The CDR3 loop is CATSDSSSSGNTIYF. CDR3 bases: TGTGCCACCAGTGACTCCTCTAGCTCTGGAAACACCATATATTTT.